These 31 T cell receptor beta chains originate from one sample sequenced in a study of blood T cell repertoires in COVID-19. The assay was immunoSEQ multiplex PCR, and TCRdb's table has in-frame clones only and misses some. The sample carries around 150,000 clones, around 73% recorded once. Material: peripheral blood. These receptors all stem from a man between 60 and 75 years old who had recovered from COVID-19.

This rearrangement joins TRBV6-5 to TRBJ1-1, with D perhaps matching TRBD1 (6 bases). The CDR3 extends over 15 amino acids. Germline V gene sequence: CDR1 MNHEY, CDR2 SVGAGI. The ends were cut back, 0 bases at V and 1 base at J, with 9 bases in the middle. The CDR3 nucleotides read TGTGCCAGCAGTTACTCGGACAGTCGGAACACTGAAGCTTTCTTT. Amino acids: CASSYSDSRNTEAFF.

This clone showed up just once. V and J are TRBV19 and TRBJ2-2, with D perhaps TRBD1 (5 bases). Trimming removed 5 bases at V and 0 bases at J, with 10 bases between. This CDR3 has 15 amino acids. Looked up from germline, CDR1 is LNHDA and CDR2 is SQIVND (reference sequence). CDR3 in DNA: TGTGCCAGTAGTTATTCAGGGTCGAACACCGGGGAGCTGTTTTTT. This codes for CASSYSGSNTGELFF.

The CDR3 nucleotides are TGTGCCAGCAGCCTTATCAATGAAAAACTGTTTTTT. Its protein product is CASSLINEKLFF. This chain uses TRBV6-6 with TRBJ1-4; D is uncertain. V was shortened by 6 bases and J by 5 bases, with 7 bases between the two germline ends. Germline V gene sequence: CDR1 MNHNY, CDR2 SVGAGI (reference sequence). The CDR3 has 12 amino acids.

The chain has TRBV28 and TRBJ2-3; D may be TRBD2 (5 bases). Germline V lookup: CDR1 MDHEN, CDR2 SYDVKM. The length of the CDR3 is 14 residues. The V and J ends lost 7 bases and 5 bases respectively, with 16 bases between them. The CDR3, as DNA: TGTGCCAGCACCATCGGCACCCGGGGAGATACGCAGTATTTT. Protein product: CASTIGTRGDTQYF.

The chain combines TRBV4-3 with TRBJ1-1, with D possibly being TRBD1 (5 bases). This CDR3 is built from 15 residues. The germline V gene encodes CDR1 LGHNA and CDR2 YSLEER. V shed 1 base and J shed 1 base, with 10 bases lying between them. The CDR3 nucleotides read TGCGCCAGCAGCCAAGGTACAGGCTCGAACACTGAAGCTTTCTTT. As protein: CASSQGTGSNTEAFF.

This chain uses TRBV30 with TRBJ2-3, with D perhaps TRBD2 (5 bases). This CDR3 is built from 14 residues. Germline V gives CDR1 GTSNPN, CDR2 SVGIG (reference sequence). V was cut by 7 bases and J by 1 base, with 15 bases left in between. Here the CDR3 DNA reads TGTGCCTATGAGCGGAACATGGGCACAGATACGCAGTATTTT. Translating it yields CAYERNMGTDTQYF.

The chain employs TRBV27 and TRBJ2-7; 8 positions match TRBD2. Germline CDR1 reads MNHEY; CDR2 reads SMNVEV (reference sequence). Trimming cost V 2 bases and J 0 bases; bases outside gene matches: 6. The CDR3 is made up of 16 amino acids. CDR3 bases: TGTGCCAGCAGTTTAATACTAGCGGTGAGCTCCTACGAGCAGTACTTC. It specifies CASSLILAVSSYEQYF.

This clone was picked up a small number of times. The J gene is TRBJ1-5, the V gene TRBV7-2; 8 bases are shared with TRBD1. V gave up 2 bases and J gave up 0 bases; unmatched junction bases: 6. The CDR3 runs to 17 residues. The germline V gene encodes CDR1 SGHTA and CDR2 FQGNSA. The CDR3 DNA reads TGTGCCAGCAGCTTATCCCAGGGGGCCTATAGCAATCAGCCCCAGCATTTT. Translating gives CASSLSQGAYSNQPQHF.

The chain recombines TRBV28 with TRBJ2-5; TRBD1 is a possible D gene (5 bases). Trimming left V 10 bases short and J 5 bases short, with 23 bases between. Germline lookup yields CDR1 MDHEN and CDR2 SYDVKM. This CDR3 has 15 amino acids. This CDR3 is CAISKQVQGMETQYF. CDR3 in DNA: TGTGCCATCAGCAAACAAGTTCAGGGTATGGAGACCCAGTACTTC.

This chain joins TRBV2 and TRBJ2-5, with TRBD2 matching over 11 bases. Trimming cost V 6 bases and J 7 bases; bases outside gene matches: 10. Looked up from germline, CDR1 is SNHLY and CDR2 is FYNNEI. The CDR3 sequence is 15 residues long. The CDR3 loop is CASSQTSGDVGTQYF. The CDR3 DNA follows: TGTGCCAGCAGCCAGACTAGCGGGGACGTCGGGACCCAGTACTTC.

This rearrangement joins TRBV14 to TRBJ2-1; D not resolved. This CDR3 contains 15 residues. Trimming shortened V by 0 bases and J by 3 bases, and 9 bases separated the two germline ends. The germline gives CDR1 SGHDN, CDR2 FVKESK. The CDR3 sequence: CASSQERALYNEQFF. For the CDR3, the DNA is TGTGCCAGCAGCCAAGAGAGAGCCCTCTACAATGAGCAGTTCTTC.

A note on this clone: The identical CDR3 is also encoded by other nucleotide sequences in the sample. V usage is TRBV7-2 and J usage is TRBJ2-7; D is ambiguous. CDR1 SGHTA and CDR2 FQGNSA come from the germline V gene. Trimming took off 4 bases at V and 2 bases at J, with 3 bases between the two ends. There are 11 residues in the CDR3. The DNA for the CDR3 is TGTGCCAGCAGCTCCACCTACGAGCAGTACTTC. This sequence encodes CASSSTYEQYF. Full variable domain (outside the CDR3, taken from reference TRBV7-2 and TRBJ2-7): GAGVSQSPSNKVTEKGKDVELRCDPISGHTALYWYRQSLGQGLEFLIYFQGNSAPDKSGLPSDRFSAERTGGSVSTLTIQRTQQEDSAVYLCASSSTYEQYFGPGTRLTVT.

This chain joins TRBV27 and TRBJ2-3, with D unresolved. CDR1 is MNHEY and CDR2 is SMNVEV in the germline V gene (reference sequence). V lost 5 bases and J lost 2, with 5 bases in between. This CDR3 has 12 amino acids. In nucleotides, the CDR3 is TGTGCCAGCAGTCCGTACACAGATACGCAGTATTTT. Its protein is CASSPYTDTQYF.

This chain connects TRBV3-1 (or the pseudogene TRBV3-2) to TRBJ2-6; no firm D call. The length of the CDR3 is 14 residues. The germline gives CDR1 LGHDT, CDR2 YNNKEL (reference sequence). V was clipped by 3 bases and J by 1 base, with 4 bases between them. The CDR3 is CASSHLSGANVLTF. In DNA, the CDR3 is TGTGCCAGCAGCCACCTATCTGGGGCCAACGTCCTGACTTTC.

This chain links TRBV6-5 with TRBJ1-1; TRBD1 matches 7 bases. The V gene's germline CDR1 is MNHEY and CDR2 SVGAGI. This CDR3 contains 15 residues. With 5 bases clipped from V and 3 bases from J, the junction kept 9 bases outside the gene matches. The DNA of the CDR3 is TGTGCCAGCAGTCACGGAGGGGGCGCGGACACTGAAGCTTTCTTT. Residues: CASSHGGGADTEAFF.

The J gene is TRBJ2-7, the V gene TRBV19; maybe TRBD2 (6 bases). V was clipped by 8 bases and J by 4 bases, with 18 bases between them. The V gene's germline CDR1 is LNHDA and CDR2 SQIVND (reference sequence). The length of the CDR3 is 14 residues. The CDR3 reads CASAEGVGLYEQYF. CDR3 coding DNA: TGTGCCAGTGCGGAGGGAGTAGGGTTGTACGAGCAGTACTTC.

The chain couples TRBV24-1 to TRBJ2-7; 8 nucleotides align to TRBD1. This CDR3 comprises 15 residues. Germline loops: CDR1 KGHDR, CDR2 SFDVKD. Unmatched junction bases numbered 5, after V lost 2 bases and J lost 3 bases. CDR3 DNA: TGTGCCACCAGTGATTCTCAGACAGGGGACTACGAGCAGTACTTC. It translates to CATSDSQTGDYEQYF.

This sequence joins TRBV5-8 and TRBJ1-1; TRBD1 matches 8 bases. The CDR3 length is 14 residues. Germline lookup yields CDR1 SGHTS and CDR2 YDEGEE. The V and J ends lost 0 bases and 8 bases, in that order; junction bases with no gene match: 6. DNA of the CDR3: TGTGCCAGCAGCTTGGTGCAGGGGGCTGTCGAAGCTTTCTTT. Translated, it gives CASSLVQGAVEAFF. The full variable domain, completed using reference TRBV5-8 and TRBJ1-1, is EAGVTQSPTHLIKTRGQQATLRCSPISGHTSVYWYQQALGLGLQFLLWYDEGEERNRGNFPPRFSGRQFPNYSSELNVNALELEDSALYLCASSLVQGAVEAFFGQGTRLTVV.

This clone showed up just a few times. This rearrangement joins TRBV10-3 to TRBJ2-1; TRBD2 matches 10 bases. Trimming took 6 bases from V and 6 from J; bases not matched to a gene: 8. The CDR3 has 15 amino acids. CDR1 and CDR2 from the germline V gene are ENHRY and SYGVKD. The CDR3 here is CAIRSSGRGGNEQFF. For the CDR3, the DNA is TGTGCCATCAGGTCTAGCGGGAGAGGGGGCAATGAGCAGTTCTTC.

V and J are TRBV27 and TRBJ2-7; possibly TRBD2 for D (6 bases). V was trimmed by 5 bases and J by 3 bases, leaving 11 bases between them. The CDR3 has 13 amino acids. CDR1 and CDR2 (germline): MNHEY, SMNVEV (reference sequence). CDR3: CASSQSGYYEQYF. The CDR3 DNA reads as TGTGCCAGCAGTCAAAGCGGGTACTACGAGCAGTACTTC.

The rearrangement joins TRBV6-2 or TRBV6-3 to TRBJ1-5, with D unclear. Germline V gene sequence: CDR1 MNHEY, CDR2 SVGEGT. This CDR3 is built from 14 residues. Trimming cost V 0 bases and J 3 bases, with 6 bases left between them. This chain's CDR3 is CASSYSLYNQPQHF. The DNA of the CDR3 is TGTGCCAGCAGTTACTCACTCTACAATCAGCCCCAGCATTTT.

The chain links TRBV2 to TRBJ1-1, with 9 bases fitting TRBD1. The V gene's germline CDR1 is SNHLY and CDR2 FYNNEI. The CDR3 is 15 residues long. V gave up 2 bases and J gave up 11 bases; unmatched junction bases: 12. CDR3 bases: TGTGCCAGCAGTGAATTAGAGACCACAGGGGGCGTTGCTTTCTTT. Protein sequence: CASSELETTGGVAFF.

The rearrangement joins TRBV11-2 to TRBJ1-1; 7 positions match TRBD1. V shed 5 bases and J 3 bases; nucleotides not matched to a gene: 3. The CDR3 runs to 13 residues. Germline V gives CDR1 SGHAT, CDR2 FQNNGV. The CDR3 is CASSPGTDTEAFF. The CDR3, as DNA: TGTGCCAGCAGCCCGGGGACAGACACTGAAGCTTTCTTT.

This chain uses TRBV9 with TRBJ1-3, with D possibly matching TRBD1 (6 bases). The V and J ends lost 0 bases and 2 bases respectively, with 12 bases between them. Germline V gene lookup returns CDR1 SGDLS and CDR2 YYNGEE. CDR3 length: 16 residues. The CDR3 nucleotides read TGTGCCAGCAGCGTAGCTTCAGGGGCGACTGGAAACACCATATATTTT. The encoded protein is CASSVASGATGNTIYF.

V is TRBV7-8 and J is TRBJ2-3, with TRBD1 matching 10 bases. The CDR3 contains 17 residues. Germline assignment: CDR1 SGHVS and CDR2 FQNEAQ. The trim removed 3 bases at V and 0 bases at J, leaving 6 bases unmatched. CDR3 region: CASSFNLDRGSTDTQYF. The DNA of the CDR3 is TGTGCCAGCAGCTTTAATTTGGACAGGGGGAGCACAGATACGCAGTATTTT.

CDR3 loop: CASSQAGGLASGNTIYF. The CDR3 DNA follows: TGTGCCAGCAGCCAAGCGGGGGGCCTAGCCTCTGGAAACACCATATATTTT. This sequence joins TRBV3-1 (or the pseudogene TRBV3-2) and TRBJ1-3; possible D gene TRBD1, 6 bases. This CDR3 spans 17 amino acids. Deletions cut 1 base from V and 0 bases from J, with 13 bases between. CDR1 is LGHDT and CDR2 is YNNKEL in the germline V gene (reference sequence).

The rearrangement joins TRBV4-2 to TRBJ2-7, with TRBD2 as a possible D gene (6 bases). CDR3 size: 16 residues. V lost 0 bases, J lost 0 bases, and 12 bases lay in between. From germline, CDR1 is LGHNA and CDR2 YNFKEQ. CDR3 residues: CASSQDAAGSSYEQYF. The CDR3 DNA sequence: TGTGCCAGCAGCCAAGATGCGGCGGGGAGCTCCTACGAGCAGTACTTC.

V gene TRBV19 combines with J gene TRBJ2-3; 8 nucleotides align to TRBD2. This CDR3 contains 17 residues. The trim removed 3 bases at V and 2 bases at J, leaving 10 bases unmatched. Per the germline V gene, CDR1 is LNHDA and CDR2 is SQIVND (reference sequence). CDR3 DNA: TGTGCCAGTAGTATGTCCCTCTTGCGGGGGGTCACAGATACGCAGTATTTT. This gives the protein CASSMSLLRGVTDTQYF.

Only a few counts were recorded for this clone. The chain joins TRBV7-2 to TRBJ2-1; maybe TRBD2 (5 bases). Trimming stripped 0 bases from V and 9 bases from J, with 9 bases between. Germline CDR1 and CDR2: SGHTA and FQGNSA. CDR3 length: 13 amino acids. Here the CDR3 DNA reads TGTGCCAGCAGCTTAGCGCGAAGCGGTGAGCAGTTCTTC. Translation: CASSLARSGEQFF.

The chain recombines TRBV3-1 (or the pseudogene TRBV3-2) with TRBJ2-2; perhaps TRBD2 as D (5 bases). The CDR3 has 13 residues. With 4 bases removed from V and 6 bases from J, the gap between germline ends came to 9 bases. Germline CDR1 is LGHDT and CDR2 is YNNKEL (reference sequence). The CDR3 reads CASSRTRPGELFF. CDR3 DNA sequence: TGTGCCAGCAGCCGAACTAGGCCCGGGGAGCTGTTTTTT.

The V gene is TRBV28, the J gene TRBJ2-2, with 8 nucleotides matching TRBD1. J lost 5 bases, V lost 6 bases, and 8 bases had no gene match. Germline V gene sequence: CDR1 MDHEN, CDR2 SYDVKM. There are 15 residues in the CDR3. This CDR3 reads CASSRTGRNTGELFF. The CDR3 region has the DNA TGTGCCAGCAGCCGGACAGGGAGAAATACCGGGGAGCTGTTTTTT.